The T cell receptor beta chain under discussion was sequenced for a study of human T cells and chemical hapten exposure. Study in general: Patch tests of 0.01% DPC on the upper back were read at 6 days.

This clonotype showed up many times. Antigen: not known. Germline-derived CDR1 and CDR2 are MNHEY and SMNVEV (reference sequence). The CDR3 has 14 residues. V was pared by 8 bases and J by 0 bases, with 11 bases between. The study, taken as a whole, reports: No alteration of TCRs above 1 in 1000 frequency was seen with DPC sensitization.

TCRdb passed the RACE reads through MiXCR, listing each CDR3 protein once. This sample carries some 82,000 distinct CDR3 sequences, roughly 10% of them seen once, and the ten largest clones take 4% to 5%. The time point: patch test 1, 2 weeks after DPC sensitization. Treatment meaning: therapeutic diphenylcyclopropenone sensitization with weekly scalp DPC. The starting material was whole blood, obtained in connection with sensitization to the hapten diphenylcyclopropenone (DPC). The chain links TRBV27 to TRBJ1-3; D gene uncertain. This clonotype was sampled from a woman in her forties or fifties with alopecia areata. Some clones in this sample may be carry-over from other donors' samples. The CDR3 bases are TGTGCCAGCGGGCGGTCGAGCTCTGGAAACACCATATATTTT. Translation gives CASGRSSSGNTIYF.